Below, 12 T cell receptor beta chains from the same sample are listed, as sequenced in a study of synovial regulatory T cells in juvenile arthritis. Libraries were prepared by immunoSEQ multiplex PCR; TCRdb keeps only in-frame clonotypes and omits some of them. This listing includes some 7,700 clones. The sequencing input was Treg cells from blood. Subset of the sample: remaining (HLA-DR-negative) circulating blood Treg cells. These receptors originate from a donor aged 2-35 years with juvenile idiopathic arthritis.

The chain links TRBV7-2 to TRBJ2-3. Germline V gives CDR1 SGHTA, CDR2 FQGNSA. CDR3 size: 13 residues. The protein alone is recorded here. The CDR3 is CASSTGPLDTQYF.

CDR3 sequence: CASSLEARGLDGYTF. The chain joins TRBV5-1 to TRBJ1-2; lacking DNA, the TRBD1 call made by TCRdb goes unchecked. CDR3 length: 15 residues. The coding DNA is unavailable. CDR1 and CDR2 (germline): SGHRS, YFSETQ.

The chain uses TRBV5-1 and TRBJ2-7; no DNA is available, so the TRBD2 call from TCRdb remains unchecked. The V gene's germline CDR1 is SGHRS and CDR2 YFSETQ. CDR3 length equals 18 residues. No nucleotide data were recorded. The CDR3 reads CASSLTSPRGGVPYEQYF.

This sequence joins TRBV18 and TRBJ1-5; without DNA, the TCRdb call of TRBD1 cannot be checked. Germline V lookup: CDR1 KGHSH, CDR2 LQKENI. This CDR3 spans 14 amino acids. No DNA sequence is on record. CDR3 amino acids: CASSPGQPYQPQHF.

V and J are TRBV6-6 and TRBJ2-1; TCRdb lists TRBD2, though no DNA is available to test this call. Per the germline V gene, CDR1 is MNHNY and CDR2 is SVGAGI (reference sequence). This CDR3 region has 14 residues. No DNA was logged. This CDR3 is CASRLLAGVFEQFF.

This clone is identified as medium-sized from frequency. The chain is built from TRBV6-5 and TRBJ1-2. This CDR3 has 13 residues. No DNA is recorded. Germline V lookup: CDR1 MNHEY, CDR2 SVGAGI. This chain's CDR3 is CASTPGLSYGYTF.

This chain's CDR3 is CASSLEGRETQYF. The gene calls are TRBV5-1 and TRBJ2-5; the D gene TCRdb calls, TRBD1, cannot be checked with no DNA. Germline assignment: CDR1 SGHRS and CDR2 YFSETQ. The CDR3 runs 13 residues. DNA is not on record.

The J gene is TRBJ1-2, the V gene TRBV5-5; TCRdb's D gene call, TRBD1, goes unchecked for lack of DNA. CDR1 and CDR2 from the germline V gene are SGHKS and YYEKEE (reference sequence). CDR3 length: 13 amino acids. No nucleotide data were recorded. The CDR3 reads CASSAQGNYGYTF.

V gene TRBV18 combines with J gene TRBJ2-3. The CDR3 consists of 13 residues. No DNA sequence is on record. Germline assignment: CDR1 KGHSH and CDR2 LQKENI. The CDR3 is CASSPANTDTQYF.

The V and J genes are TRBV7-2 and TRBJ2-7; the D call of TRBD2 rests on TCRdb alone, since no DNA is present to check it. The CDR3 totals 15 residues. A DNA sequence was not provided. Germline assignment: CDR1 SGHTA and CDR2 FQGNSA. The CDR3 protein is CASSFRWGGGNEQYF.

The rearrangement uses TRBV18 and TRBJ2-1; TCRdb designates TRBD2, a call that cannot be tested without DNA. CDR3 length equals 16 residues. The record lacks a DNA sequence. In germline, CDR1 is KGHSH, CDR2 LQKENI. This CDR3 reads CASSPLWSGGADEQFF.

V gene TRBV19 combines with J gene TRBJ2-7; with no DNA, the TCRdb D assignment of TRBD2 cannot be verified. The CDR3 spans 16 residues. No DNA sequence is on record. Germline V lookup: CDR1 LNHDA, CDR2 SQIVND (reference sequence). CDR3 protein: CASSIDRRESTYEQYF.